One and the same sample provided the 30 T cell receptor beta chains below, sequenced in a study of identical twins. TCRdb ran MiXCR on the 5' RACE reads and lists one entry per CDR3 protein. The sample gives roughly 700,000 distinct CDR3 sequences, 8.6% of which show up once; around 0.98% is in the top ten. These same data were also listed under a study on yellow fever vaccine responses in identical twins.

Sequenced input: PBMCs. Receptors were obtained from a woman aged 18-29 years in good health.

This clonotype has just a few counts. This chain connects TRBV3-1 to TRBJ2-7, with unresolved D. Trimming pared 0 bases from V and 0 bases from J, leaving 9 bases between. Germline-derived CDR1 and CDR2 are LGHDT and YNNKEL (reference sequence). The length of the CDR3 is 15 residues. The CDR3 coding sequence is TGTGCCAGCAGCCAAGAGGAACACACCTCCTACGAGCAGTACTTC. As protein: CASSQEEHTSYEQYF.

The chain uses TRBV12-3 or TRBV12-4 and TRBJ1-1; no clear D gene. The V end lost 4 bases, the J end lost 8 bases, and 11 bases lay between the germline ends. The CDR3 runs 12 residues. DNA for the CDR3: TGTGCCAGCAGTTCCCTAGACCCGGAAGCTTTCTTT. Translating it yields CASSSLDPEAFF.

The J gene is TRBJ2-1, the V gene TRBV21-1. TRBV21-1 constitutes a pseudogene. This CDR3 is built from 13 residues. The CDR3 DNA sequence: TGTGCCAGCAGCAAAGTTCCCCGAAATGAGCAGTTCTTC. This encodes CASSKVPRNEQFF.

Many counts were recorded for this clonotype. A read error may produce the germline difference seen at one junction end. The V call is TRBV5-1, the J call TRBJ2-7; 9 bases match TRBD1. Germline CDR1 and CDR2: SGHRS and YFSETQ. The CDR3 covers 16 residues. The CDR3 DNA is TGCGCCAGCAGCTTGGGGGACAGGGCGTTCTCCCACGAGCAGTACTTC. It specifies CASSLGDRAFSHEQYF.

The chain combines TRBV7-2 with TRBJ2-3, with 7 bases lining up with TRBD2. CDR3 length: 15 amino acids. J lost 2 bases, V lost 0 bases, and 2 bases had no gene match. Germline V CDR1 and CDR2: SGHTA, FQGNSA. In nucleotides, the CDR3 is TGTGCCAGCAGCTTAGCAGCGGGAAACACAGATACGCAGTATTTT. This gives the protein CASSLAAGNTDTQYF.

This clonotype was counted a few times. The J gene is TRBJ2-7, the V gene TRBV7-2; the D gene is possibly TRBD2 (6 bases). The germline CDR1 and CDR2 sequences are SGHTA and FQGNSA. CDR3 length: 15 residues. V was pared by 4 bases and J by 2 bases, with 15 bases between. Written as DNA, the CDR3 is TGTGCCAGCAGCTGGTCCAGCGGGTCCACCTACGAGCAGTACTTC. This codes for CASSWSSGSTYEQYF.

The J gene is TRBJ2-7, the V gene TRBV7-8, with a possible D match to TRBD2 (6 bases). The V end was cut by 4 bases, the J end by 3 bases, with 19 bases between. This CDR3 region has 16 residues. Germline V CDR1 and CDR2: SGHVS, FQNEAQ. The CDR3 region is CASSSPSAGFDYEQYF. CDR3 coding DNA: TGTGCCAGCAGCTCCCCGTCGGCGGGATTCGACTACGAGCAGTACTTC.

The rearrangement joins TRBV12-3 or TRBV12-4 to TRBJ2-4, with 9 bases fitting TRBD1. The CDR3 loop spans 19 amino acids. V was clipped by 5 bases and J by 0 bases; unmatched bases: 14. CDR3 sequence reads: CASSRPGTGLLVAKNIQYF. DNA of the CDR3: TGTGCCAGCAGTCGTCCCGGGACAGGGCTTCTGGTAGCCAAAAACATTCAGTACTTC.

Concerning this clonotype itself: Given a much more abundant clone one base away, this may be a read error. V and J are TRBV2 and TRBJ2-1; D is possibly TRBD2 (5 bases). This CDR3 comprises 17 residues. Germline-derived CDR1 and CDR2 are SNHLY and FYNNEI. The CDR3 DNA sequence: TGTACCAGCAGTTTCCTCACTAGTACCCCCTCCTACAATGAGCAGTTCTTC. It is translated as CTSSFLTSTPSYNEQFF.

The chain employs TRBV27 and TRBJ2-3, with D possibly matching TRBD1 (6 bases). This CDR3 has 14 amino acids. Germline V gene data show CDR1 as MNHEY and CDR2 as SMNVEV (reference sequence). V lost 5 bases to trimming and J lost 6 bases, with 15 bases between them. In DNA, the CDR3 is TGTGCCAGCAGTCAGGCATATAGGGGGGATACGCAGTATTTT. It is translated as CASSQAYRGDTQYF.

Ten or more counts support this clonotype. The chain links TRBV5-1 to TRBJ1-1; D is uncertain. The germline V and J ends were trimmed by 0 bases and 2 bases, with 11 bases remaining between them. Germline assignment: CDR1 SGHRS and CDR2 YFSETQ. This CDR3 is built from 15 residues. CDR3 protein: CASSLDGRLNTEAFF. CDR3 coding DNA: TGCGCCAGCAGCTTGGACGGGCGCCTAAACACTGAAGCTTTCTTT.

This chain joins TRBV20-1 and TRBJ2-7, with 7 bases lining up with TRBD1. J gave up 3 bases and V 2 bases, and 7 bases lay outside the gene matches. The length of the CDR3 is 14 residues. From germline, CDR1 is DFQATT and CDR2 SNEGSKA (reference sequence). As DNA, the CDR3 is TGCAGTGCTAGAAGCCCGGGACAGATCTACGAGCAGTACTTC. It yields the protein CSARSPGQIYEQYF.

Only a few counts were recorded for this clonotype. V usage is TRBV3-1 and J usage is TRBJ2-7, with 7 nucleotides matching TRBD2. The CDR3 runs 16 residues. The junction had 8 bases not matched to a gene; V was cut back by 0 bases and J by 3 bases. Per germline, CDR1 LGHDT and CDR2 YNNKEL (reference sequence). The CDR3 loop is CASSQERASGNYEQYF. Written as DNA, the CDR3 is TGTGCCAGCAGCCAAGAGAGGGCTAGCGGAAACTACGAGCAGTACTTC.

This chain connects TRBV5-1 to TRBJ1-6; the D gene is possibly TRBD1 (6 bases). The CDR3 has 14 residues. Germline V gene data show CDR1 as SGHRS and CDR2 as YFSETQ. Trimming took off 4 bases at V and 5 bases at J, with 10 bases between the two ends. DNA of the CDR3: TGCGCCAGCAGCCAAAGGACAGATAATTCACCCCTCCACTTT. Translating gives CASSQRTDNSPLHF.

V is TRBV9 and J is TRBJ2-7; D may be TRBD2 (5 bases). V lost 3 bases and J 1 base, leaving 14 bases between the germline ends. There are 15 residues in the CDR3. Germline assignment: CDR1 SGDLS and CDR2 YYNGEE. CDR3 coding DNA: TGTGCCAGCAGCGCCGCCTGGACTTCTTCCTACGAGCAGTACTTC. It encodes CASSAAWTSSYEQYF.

This clonotype was observed a few times. The gene calls are TRBV27 and TRBJ2-7, with D possibly being TRBD1 or TRBD2 (5 bases each). CDR3 length equals 15 residues. Germline CDR1 and CDR2: MNHEY and SMNVEV (reference sequence). Between the trimmed V and J ends, which lost 5 bases and 1 base, there was a span of 15 bases. In DNA, the CDR3 is TGTGCCAGCAGTCCGGGGACGGACGCTTCCTACGAGCAGTACTTC. This sequence encodes CASSPGTDASYEQYF.

This clonotype was recorded at least ten times. J is TRBJ1-1 and V is TRBV12-3 or TRBV12-4; no definite D call. Trimming shortened V by 6 bases and J by 1 base, and 9 bases separated the two germline ends. The CDR3 sequence is 13 residues long. The CDR3 region is CASSPRGNTEAFF. The CDR3 region has the DNA TGTGCCAGCAGCCCGAGAGGGAACACTGAAGCTTTCTTT.

For this clonotype: The junction and the germline gene differ at one end; a read error may be behind it. This sequence joins TRBV11-2 and TRBJ1-2; TRBD1 agrees at 7 bases. The germline V gene has CDR1 SGHAT and CDR2 FQNNGV. The CDR3 consists of 14 residues. DNA for the CDR3: TGTGCCAGCGGCTTCGGGACAGCTAACTATGGCTACACCTTC. Its protein product is CASGFGTANYGYTF.

This clonotype was found many times. This rearrangement joins TRBV7-9 to TRBJ2-7, with D perhaps TRBD1 (6 bases). Germline loops: CDR1 SEHNR, CDR2 FQNEAQ (reference sequence). CDR3 size: 14 residues. V dropped 2 bases and J dropped 4 bases, with 12 bases sitting between them. The chain's CDR3 is CASSLPGQGYEQYF. The CDR3 coding sequence is TGTGCCAGCAGCTTACCAGGTCAGGGGTACGAGCAGTACTTC.

This clonotype appeared many times. The DNA of the CDR3 is TGCGCCAGCAGCGAAGCCAGGGGATTAAACTATGGCTACACCTTC. Its protein is CASSEARGLNYGYTF. V usage is TRBV4-3 and J usage is TRBJ1-2, with D tentatively TRBD1 (6 bases). The CDR3 covers 15 residues. The germline gives CDR1 LGHNA, CDR2 YSLEER. V was shortened by 5 bases and J by 2 bases, with 15 bases between the two germline ends.

This clonotype was recorded at least ten times. The rearrangement joins TRBV29-1 to TRBJ1-1; no clear D. There are 10 residues in the CDR3. Germline loops: CDR1 SQVTM, CDR2 ANQGSEA. V was shortened by 7 bases and J by 3 bases, with 6 bases between the two germline ends. The DNA for the CDR3 is TGCAGCGGGGGTCACACTGAAGCTTTCTTT. Residues: CSGGHTEAFF.

This clonotype was seen more than once but under ten times. The V and J genes are TRBV2 and TRBJ2-7; no reliable D call. Trimming left V 1 base short and J 12 bases short, with 13 bases between. Per the germline V gene, CDR1 is SNHLY and CDR2 is FYNNEI. CDR3 length: 12 residues. The DNA of the CDR3 is TGTGCCAGCAGTGAAGTCTCTCGTCTGGGGTACTTC. Amino acids: CASSEVSRLGYF.

This clonotype was detected a few times. The gene calls are TRBV7-9 and TRBJ2-5, with a possible D match to TRBD1 (5 bases). This CDR3 spans 16 amino acids. V shed 1 base and J shed 5 bases, with 17 bases lying between them. The germline CDR1 and CDR2 sequences are SEHNR and FQNEAQ (reference sequence). This chain's CDR3 is CASSLVTWGVGETQYF. The CDR3, as DNA: TGTGCCAGCAGCTTAGTTACCTGGGGCGTTGGGGAGACCCAGTACTTC.

There are a few counts of this clonotype. The chain is built from TRBV20-1 and TRBJ1-4; TRBD1 might be the D (5 bases). V lost 3 bases and J 8 bases, leaving 16 bases between the germline ends. In germline, CDR1 is DFQATT, CDR2 SNEGSKA (reference sequence). The CDR3 loop spans 14 amino acids. The CDR3 DNA sequence: TGCAGTGCTAGGGCATCGGGACCGTCAGAAAAACTGTTTTTT. As protein: CSARASGPSEKLFF.

Regarding this clonotype: It may be a read error: a sequence one base away is much more abundant. Written as DNA, the CDR3 is TGCAGTGCTAGAGGGGACAGGGGCTACGAGCAGTACTTC. Its translation is CSARGDRGYEQYF. The chain couples TRBV20-1 to TRBJ2-7, with TRBD1 matching over 10 bases. Per the germline V gene, CDR1 is DFQATT and CDR2 is SNEGSKA (reference sequence). The CDR3 loop spans 13 amino acids. After removal of 1 base from V and 3 bases from J, the junction contained 0 bases not matched to a gene.

This clonotype was counted between two and nine times. The chain carries TRBV20-1 and TRBJ2-3; TRBD2 agrees at 9 bases. V trimming: 5 bases; J trimming: 4 bases; junction bases outside the gene matches: 7. This CDR3 region has 14 residues. Germline V CDR1 and CDR2: DFQATT, SNEGSKA (reference sequence). The CDR3 DNA reads as TGCAGTGCTTTGCGGGGGGGCCGGGCAGATACGCAGTATTTT. It yields the protein CSALRGGRADTQYF.

This clonotype came up many times. The chain is built from TRBV9 and TRBJ2-3; D might be TRBD2 (6 bases). The V gene lost 4 bases and the J gene lost 8 bases, with 14 bases spanning the gap. Germline V lookup: CDR1 SGDLS, CDR2 YYNGEE. CDR3 length: 13 amino acids. CDR3 DNA: TGTGCCAGCAGCACCATACTCGGGGGTACGCAGTATTTT. Translation: CASSTILGGTQYF.

This clonotype appeared many times. The gene calls are TRBV5-1 and TRBJ1-1, with no clear D. V was shortened by 2 bases and J by 5 bases, with 10 bases between the two germline ends. The CDR3 covers 13 residues. CDR1 SGHRS and CDR2 YFSETQ come from the germline V gene. CDR3 nucleotides: TGCGCCAGCAGCTTACAACAAGGAACTGAAGCTTTCTTT. Translating gives CASSLQQGTEAFF.

This clonotype has more than one count but fewer than ten. This sequence joins TRBV5-1 and TRBJ2-5, with 8 bases fitting TRBD1. The junction had 5 bases not matched to a gene; V was cut back by 5 bases and J by 5 bases. CDR1 is SGHRS, CDR2 YFSETQ, per germline. CDR3 size: 13 residues. CDR3 DNA sequence: TGCGCCAGCAGTGCAGGGGGCATGGAGACCCAGTACTTC. Protein sequence: CASSAGGMETQYF.

The V and J genes are TRBV5-1 and TRBJ2-2; D call uncertain. V dropped 4 bases and J dropped 6 bases, with 10 bases sitting between them. Germline values: CDR1 SGHRS, CDR2 YFSETQ. The CDR3 contains 13 residues. The CDR3 nucleotides are TGCGCCAGCAGCGCCCCGCCGGCCGGGGAGCTGTTTTTT. Its translation: CASSAPPAGELFF.